This T cell receptor (delta chain) derives from a study of Vδ1+ human thymocytes. Study results and caveats: Despite high sort purity, about 19% of thymic T cell receptor delta sequences were Vdelta2. In the thymus, TRG and TRD repertoires looked highly polyclonal with Gaussian CDR3 lengths. The authors advised highly purified populations and single-cell validation.

A word on this clone: As yet, its antigen is unknown.

Extracted RNA was reverse transcribed into cDNA. Multiplex PCR used pooled V-gene forward primers and a constant-region reverse primer to amplify CDR3s. TCRdb used CATT to re-call clones from the multiplex PCR reads. Here the sample spans 80,000 or so delta-chain clones, around 30% being singletons. The sorted cells were CD3+ Vdelta1+ Vdelta2- thymocytes from alphabeta-depleted thymus. Sorted Vdelta1+ thymocytes were about 96% to 99.6% pure. Germline CDR1 and CDR2: TSWWSYY and QGS. The CDR3 length is 21 residues. The V gene end was trimmed by 0 bases and the J gene end by 3 bases; junction bases not matched to a gene: 19.

Sequencing was performed on Vdelta1+ gamma-delta thymocytes from the thymus. Subset in this sample: FACS-sorted CD3+ TCRalphabeta- TCRVdelta1+ TCRVdelta2- thymocytes. The chain combines TRDV1 with TRDJ1, with 10 bases identical to TRDD3. The sequence was collected from a boy younger than two who had congenital heart surgery. Here the CDR3 reads CALGELHPLPLGDKGADKLIF. As DNA, the CDR3 is TGTGCTCTTGGGGAACTCCATCCTCTCCCTCTGGGGGATAAAGGTGCCGATAAACTCATCTTT.